One and the same sample provided the 12 T cell receptor beta chains below, sequenced in a study of tumor and adjacent non-tumor tissue in lung cancer. The library came from three nested PCR rounds adapted from ARM-PCR protocols. TCRdb reprocessed the multiplex PCR reads via MiXCR and lists one record per CDR3 protein. Seen here are some 90,000 distinct CDR3 sequences, roughly 62% observed once, and the top ten hold roughly 15%. This sample's RNA came from whole unsorted tissue. The sequenced material came from lung tumor tissue. The receptors originated from a man between 65 and 85 years old with non-small cell lung cancer.

Note on this clonotype: A much larger clone differs by one base, so this may be a read error. The chain is built from TRBV12-3 or TRBV12-4 and TRBJ2-1; no firm D call. CDR3 length equals 13 residues. The germline V and J ends were trimmed by 9 bases and 4 bases, with 13 bases remaining between them. This CDR3 reads CARSPVGYNEQFF. Here the CDR3 DNA reads TGTGCCAGGAGCCCGGTCGGATACAATGAGCAGTTCTTC.

A note on this clonotype: A clone one base away is much larger, so this may be a read error. The chain couples TRBV4-1 to TRBJ2-7; 10 positions agree with TRBD1. The CDR3 is made up of 15 amino acids. Germline CDR1 is MGHRA and CDR2 is YSYEKL. The CDR3 DNA follows: TGCACCAGCAAACCTCGTGGGACAGGGGACTACGAGCAGTACTTC. Encoded protein: CTSKPRGTGDYEQYF.

This clonotype was detected a few times. The CDR3 here is CSVGGRSTDTQYF. The CDR3 DNA sequence: TGCAGTGTAGGGGGTAGGAGCACAGATACGCAGTATTTT. This chain links TRBV20-1 with TRBJ2-3; perhaps TRBD1 as D (6 bases). CDR3 length: 13 amino acids. With 7 bases removed from V and 0 bases from J, the gap between germline ends came to 11 bases. Germline V gives CDR1 DFQATT, CDR2 SNEGSKA (reference sequence).

Worth noting for this clonotype: A read error is likely, as this CDR3 ends without the conserved phenylalanine or tryptophan. The DNA is left out, because the CDR3 cannot be placed on it with certainty; the CDR3 is given as TCRdb lists it. V and J are TRBV11-3 and TRBJ2-7. Ends included, the CDR3 has 13 residues. Germline CDR1 reads SGHNT; CDR2 reads YENEEA. CDR3 protein: CASSLVAWGEQYL.

A remark on this clonotype: Possible read error: a much larger clone is one base away. The chain is built from TRBV4-1 and TRBJ1-6; D is undetermined. In germline, CDR1 is MGHRA, CDR2 YSYEKL. The CDR3 is 18 residues long. DNA of the CDR3: TGCGCCATCAGCCAAGTGCTTCGGGGAAGCTCCTATAATTCACCCCTCCACTTT. Translated, it gives CAISQVLRGSSYNSPLHF.

This clonotype has just a few counts. V and J are TRBV7-8 and TRBJ2-7; 7 positions match TRBD1. Germline trimming cut 1 base from V and 3 bases from J; bases unmatched to any gene: 6. The CDR3 is 15 amino acids. Germline assignment: CDR1 SGHVS and CDR2 FQNEAQ. CDR3: CASSLGPGQYYEQYF. The CDR3 bases are TGTGCCAGCAGCTTAGGCCCGGGACAGTACTACGAGCAGTACTTC.

The V call is TRBV7-9, the J call TRBJ1-1; D unresolved. Germline V gene data show CDR1 as SEHNR and CDR2 as FQNEAQ (reference sequence). This CDR3 is 13 amino acids long. Trimming pared 8 bases from V and 5 bases from J, leaving 15 bases between. In DNA, the CDR3 is TGTGCCAGCGGCCCACAAGGCAGGACTGAAGCTTTCTTT. Protein product: CASGPQGRTEAFF.

Regarding this clonotype: The CDR3 end shows no conserved phenylalanine or tryptophan, and so a read error is likely. V is TRBV5-4 and J is TRBJ2-7; a possible D gene is TRBD1 (5 bases). In germline, CDR1 is SGHNT, CDR2 YYREEE (reference sequence). V was shortened by 6 bases and J by 3 bases, with 13 bases between the two germline ends. There are 13 residues in the CDR3. CDR3 protein: CASNSQGLYEQYL. For the CDR3, the DNA is TGTGCCAGCAACTCCCAGGGCCTCTACGAGCAGTACCTC.

Concerning this clonotype: An end of the junction does not agree with germline; a read error may underlie this. This chain joins TRBV11-2 and TRBJ1-6; maybe TRBD1 (6 bases). In germline, CDR1 is SGHAT, CDR2 FQNNGV. This CDR3 has 16 residues. The CDR3: CASSLDRQDSNSPLHF. CDR3 DNA: TGTGCAAGCAGCTTAGATCGACAGGACTCTAATTCACCCCTCCACTTT.

This clonotype was picked up one time. The chain combines TRBV5-1 with TRBJ1-1; unclear D gene. Germline CDR1 and CDR2: SGHRS and YFSETQ. V lost 1 base, J lost 8 bases, and 12 bases lay in between. This CDR3 is 13 amino acids long. In DNA form, the CDR3 reads TGCGCCAGCAGCTTGAGACGAAAAGGGGAAGCTTTCTTT. The encoded protein is CASSLRRKGEAFF. The entire variable domain, with the rest obtained from reference TRBV5-1 and TRBJ1-1, is as follows: KAGVTQTPRYLIKTRGQQVTLSCSPISGHRSVSWYQQTPGQGLQFLFEYFSETQRNKGNFPGRFSGRQFSNSRSEMNVSTLELGDSALYLCASSLRRKGEAFFGQGTRLTVV.

This clonotype has only a few counts. J is TRBJ1-1 and V is TRBV20-1; possibly TRBD1 for D (5 bases). The V gene's germline CDR1 is DFQATT and CDR2 SNEGSKA (reference sequence). V lost 7 bases, J lost 4 bases, and 16 bases lay in between. The CDR3 is 13 residues long. The CDR3 nucleotides read TGCAGTGGGAGGGGCCCCTCGAGCACTGAAGCTTTCTTT. Protein sequence: CSGRGPSSTEAFF.

A note on this clonotype: An end of the junction does not agree with germline; a read error may underlie this. V usage is TRBV12-3 or TRBV12-4 and J usage is TRBJ2-5; no firm D call. The CDR3 extends over 15 amino acids. The CDR3 DNA sequence: TGTGCCAGCAGTTTAGGCATGGGCTACCAAGAGACCCAGAACTTC. Its translation is CASSLGMGYQETQNF.